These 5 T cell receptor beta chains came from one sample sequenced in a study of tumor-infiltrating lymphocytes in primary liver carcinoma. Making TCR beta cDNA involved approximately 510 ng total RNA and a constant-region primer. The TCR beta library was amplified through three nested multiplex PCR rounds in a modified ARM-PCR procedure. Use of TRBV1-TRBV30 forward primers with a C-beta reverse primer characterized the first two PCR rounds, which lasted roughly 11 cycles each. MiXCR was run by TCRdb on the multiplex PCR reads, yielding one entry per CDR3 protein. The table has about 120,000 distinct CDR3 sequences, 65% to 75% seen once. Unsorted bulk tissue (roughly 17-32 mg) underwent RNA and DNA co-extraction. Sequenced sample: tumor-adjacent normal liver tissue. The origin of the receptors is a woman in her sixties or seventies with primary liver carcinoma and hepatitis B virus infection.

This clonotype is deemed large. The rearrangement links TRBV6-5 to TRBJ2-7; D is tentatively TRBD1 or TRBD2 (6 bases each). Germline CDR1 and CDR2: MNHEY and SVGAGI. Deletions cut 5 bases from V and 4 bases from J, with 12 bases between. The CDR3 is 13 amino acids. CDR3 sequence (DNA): TGTGCCAGCAGTGAGGGGGGTCATTACGAGCAGTACTTC. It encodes CASSEGGHYEQYF.

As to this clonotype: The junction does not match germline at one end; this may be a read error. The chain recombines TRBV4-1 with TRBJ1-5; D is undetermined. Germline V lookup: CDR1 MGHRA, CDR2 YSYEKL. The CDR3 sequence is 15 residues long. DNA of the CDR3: TGCGCCTGCAGCCCCCCGGGGTATAGTAATCAGCCCCAGCATTTT. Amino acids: CACSPPGYSNQPQHF.

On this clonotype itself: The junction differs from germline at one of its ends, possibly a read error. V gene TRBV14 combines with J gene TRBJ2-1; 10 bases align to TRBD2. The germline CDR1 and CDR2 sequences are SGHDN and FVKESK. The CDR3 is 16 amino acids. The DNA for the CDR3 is TGTGTCAGCAGCCATTTTAGGGCTAGCGGGAGTTATGAGCAGTTCTTC. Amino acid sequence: CVSSHFRASGSYEQFF.

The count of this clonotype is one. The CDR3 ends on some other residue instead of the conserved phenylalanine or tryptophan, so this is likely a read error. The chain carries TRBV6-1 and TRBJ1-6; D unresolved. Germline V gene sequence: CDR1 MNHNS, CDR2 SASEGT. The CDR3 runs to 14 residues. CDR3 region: CASSEEGFGGTLHL. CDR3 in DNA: TGTGCCAGCAGCGAAGAAGGGTTCGGAGGGACCCTCCACCTT.

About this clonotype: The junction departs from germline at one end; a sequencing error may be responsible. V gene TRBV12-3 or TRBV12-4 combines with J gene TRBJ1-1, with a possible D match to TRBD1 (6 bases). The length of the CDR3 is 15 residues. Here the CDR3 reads CASSLGDRPNTEAFF. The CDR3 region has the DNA TGTGCCAGCAGTTTAGGTGACAGGCCAAACACTGAAGCCTTCTTT.